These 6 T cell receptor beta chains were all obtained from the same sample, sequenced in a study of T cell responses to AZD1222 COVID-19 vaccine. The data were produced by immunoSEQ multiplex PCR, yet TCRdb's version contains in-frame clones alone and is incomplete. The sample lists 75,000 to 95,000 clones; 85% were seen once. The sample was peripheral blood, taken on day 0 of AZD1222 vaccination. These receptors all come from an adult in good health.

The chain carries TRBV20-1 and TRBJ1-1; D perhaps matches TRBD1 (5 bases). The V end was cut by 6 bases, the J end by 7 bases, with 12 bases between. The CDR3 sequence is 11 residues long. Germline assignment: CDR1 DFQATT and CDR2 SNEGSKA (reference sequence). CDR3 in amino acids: CSALRQYEAFF. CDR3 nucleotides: TGCAGTGCGTTGAGACAGTATGAAGCTTTCTTT.

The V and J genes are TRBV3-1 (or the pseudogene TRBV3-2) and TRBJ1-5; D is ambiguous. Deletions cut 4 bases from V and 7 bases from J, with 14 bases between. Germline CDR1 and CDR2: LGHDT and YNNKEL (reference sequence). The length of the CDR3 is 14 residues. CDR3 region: CASSPAFAGQPQHF. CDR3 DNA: TGTGCCAGCAGCCCCGCCTTTGCCGGCCAGCCCCAGCATTTT.

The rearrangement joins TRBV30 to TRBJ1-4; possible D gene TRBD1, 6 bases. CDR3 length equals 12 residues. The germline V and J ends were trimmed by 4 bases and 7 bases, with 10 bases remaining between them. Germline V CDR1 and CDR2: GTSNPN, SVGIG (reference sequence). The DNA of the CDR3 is TGTGCCTGGAACAGGGATGGTGAAAAACTGTTTTTT. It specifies CAWNRDGEKLFF.

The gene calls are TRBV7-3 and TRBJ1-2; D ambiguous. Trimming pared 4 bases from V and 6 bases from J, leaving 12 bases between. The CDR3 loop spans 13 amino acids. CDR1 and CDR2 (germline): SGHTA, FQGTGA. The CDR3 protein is CASSSGSRNGYTF. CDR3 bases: TGTGCCAGCAGCTCCGGGTCGCGGAATGGCTACACCTTC.

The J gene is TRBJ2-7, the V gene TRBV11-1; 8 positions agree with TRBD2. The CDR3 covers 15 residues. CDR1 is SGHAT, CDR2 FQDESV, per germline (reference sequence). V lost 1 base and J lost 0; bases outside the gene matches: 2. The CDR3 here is CASSLERGSSYEQYF. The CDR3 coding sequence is TGTGCCAGCAGCTTAGAGCGGGGGAGCTCCTACGAGCAGTACTTC.

In DNA, the CDR3 is TGTGCCAGCAGCCGAGGCGGGGGAGGCGCAAACACTGAAGCTTTCTTT. Its protein is CASSRGGGGANTEAFF. This chain uses TRBV5-4 with TRBJ1-1, with D maybe TRBD1 (5 bases). V dropped 4 bases and J dropped 2 bases, with 18 bases sitting between them. Germline V gene data show CDR1 as SGHNT and CDR2 as YYREEE (reference sequence). There are 16 residues in the CDR3.